This entry is about one T cell receptor (beta chain). Its specificity is not known. This record belongs to a study of T cells in Graves' hyperthyroidism and ophthalmopathy. Regarding the study as a whole: Onset of ophthalmopathy came a median around 6.5 months after the model predicted it.

TCR beta CDR3 sequences were amplified from RNA transcripts. The TCR CDR3 was amplified in a first-round RT-PCR using the HTBI primer set. TCRdb re-called the multiplex PCR reads through MiXCR, storing one row per CDR3 protein. Here the sample spans a few hundred thousand distinct CDR3 sequences, 35% to 55% being singletons. Sample: peripheral blood or thyroid tissue (not recorded which). The sequence derives from an adult woman with Graves' disease, either hyperthyroidism or ophthalmopathy (not recorded which).

This CDR3 reads CSARGRAGEQFF. The CDR3 bases are TGCAGTGCTAGGGGGAGGGCCGGTGAGCAGTTCTTC. The rearrangement links TRBV20-1 to TRBJ2-1, with 7 bases matching TRBD2. The CDR3 length is 12 residues. Germline CDR1 reads DFQATT; CDR2 reads SNEGSKA (reference sequence). V lost 3 bases to trimming and J lost 9 bases; unmatched junction nucleotides: 5.